One sample yielded the 21 T cell receptor beta chains listed below, sequenced in a study of vaccination and CD4 T cells after COVID-19. Cultured CD4+ T cell DNA was sequenced using the Oncomine TCR Beta short-read assay. From cultured CD4+ T cells, genomic DNA was extracted. Using its own MiXCR run on the PCR reads, TCRdb lists one record per CDR3 protein. The repertoire holds 9,500 or so distinct CDR3 sequences, over 25% seen once, with 20% to 30% in the top ten. Which antigens these TCRs recognize remains unknown. Noted treatment: roughly 11-day PBMC culture with coronavirus spike peptide pools or control peptides (ViraFEST assay). Researchers collected the unexposed donor's CD4+ T cells before the COVID-19 pandemic (2011-2018). Input material: CD4+ T cells from blood, cultured in vitro. These receptors all stem from a human donor in good health.

This clonotype was counted between two and nine times. V and J are TRBV19 and TRBJ1-1, with unresolved D. V was clipped by 4 bases and J by 1 base, with 10 bases between them. The CDR3 is 14 amino acids. Germline V lookup: CDR1 LNHDA, CDR2 SQIVND (reference sequence). The CDR3 sequence: CASSTAGRNTEAFF. The CDR3 DNA follows: TGTGCCAGTAGTACCGCGGGGAGGAACACTGAAGCTTTCTTT.

This clonotype has a handful of counts. V and J are TRBV19 and TRBJ1-1, with a possible D match to TRBD1 (5 bases). CDR3 length: 14 residues. CDR1 LNHDA and CDR2 SQIVND come from the germline V gene (reference sequence). Trimming removed 5 bases from V and 4 bases from J, with 14 bases in between. CDR3 in amino acids: CASSPQGRVTEAFF. In nucleotides, the CDR3 is TGTGCCAGTAGTCCCCAGGGACGTGTCACTGAAGCTTTCTTT.

The CDR3 DNA is TGTGCCATCAAGGGGCAGGGTGGTTCACCCCTCCACTTT. It yields the protein CAIKGQGGSPLHF. The chain uses TRBV10-3 and TRBJ1-6; D perhaps matches TRBD1 (5 bases). Trimming removed 7 bases at V and 9 bases at J, with 13 bases between. The CDR3 totals 13 residues. CDR1 and CDR2 (germline): ENHRY, SYGVKD.

The rearrangement links TRBV27 to TRBJ2-7, with D possibly called TRBD1 or TRBD2 (5 bases each). Germline CDR1 reads MNHEY; CDR2 reads SMNVEV (reference sequence). The CDR3 is 15 amino acids. Trimming removed 4 bases from V and 7 bases from J, with 20 bases in between. The CDR3 is CASSWTGTGLREQYF. The CDR3 nucleotides read TGTGCCAGCAGTTGGACCGGGACGGGTCTACGGGAGCAGTACTTC.

V gene TRBV12-3 or TRBV12-4 combines with J gene TRBJ2-7, with 12 nucleotides matching TRBD2. Germline trimming cut 4 bases from V and 3 bases from J; bases unmatched to any gene: 1. This CDR3 spans 14 amino acids. The CDR3 spells CASSSSGRGYEQYF. As DNA, the CDR3 is TGTGCCAGCAGTTCTAGCGGGAGGGGCTACGAGCAGTACTTC.

The gene calls are TRBV27 and TRBJ2-3; no definite D call. The CDR3 has 14 residues. Germline CDR1 MNHEY, CDR2 SMNVEV (reference sequence). Between the trimmed V and J ends, which lost 8 bases and 4 bases, there was a span of 16 bases. DNA of the CDR3: TGTGCCAGCTGGTTAGGCTACGGTCCAGATACGCAGTATTTT. Translating it yields CASWLGYGPDTQYF.

This clonotype was observed a handful of times. This CDR3 is CAWGGNSNQPQHF. DNA of the CDR3: TGTGCCTGGGGGGGGAATAGCAATCAGCCCCAGCATTTT. This chain uses TRBV30 with TRBJ1-5, with a weak D call TRBD1 (5 bases). The CDR3 is 13 amino acids. V was trimmed by 5 bases and J by 0 bases, leaving 8 bases between them. The V gene's germline CDR1 is GTSNPN and CDR2 SVGIG (reference sequence).

This clonotype was counted only a few times. The CDR3 protein is CASSFGRDGRYTQYF. The CDR3 region has the DNA TGTGCCAGCAGTTTTGGGCGGGACGGCAGGTATACGCAGTATTTT. The chain links TRBV27 to TRBJ2-3; possible D gene TRBD2, 6 bases. Germline V lookup: CDR1 MNHEY, CDR2 SMNVEV (reference sequence). This CDR3 has 15 residues. Deletions cut 3 bases from V and 7 bases from J, with 17 bases between.

This clonotype was seen a few times. The chain links TRBV7-9 to TRBJ2-1; D call uncertain. V shed 6 bases and J shed 10 bases, with 22 bases lying between them. The CDR3 consists of 15 residues. Per the germline V gene, CDR1 is SEHNR and CDR2 is FQNEAQ (reference sequence). The CDR3 DNA follows: TGTGCCAGCAGTGAGCTCGTGGCGCGCTCCCAGGAGCAGTTCTTC. It is translated as CASSELVARSQEQFF. Combining the CDR3 with reference TRBV7-9 and TRBJ2-1 gives the whole variable domain DTGVSQNPRHKITKRGQNVTFRCDPISEHNRLYWYRQTLGQGPEFLTYFQNEAQLEKSRLLSDRFSAERPKGSFSTLEIQRTEQGDSAMYLCASSELVARSQEQFFGPGTRLTVL.

With regard to this clonotype: This CDR3 fails to terminate in the conserved phenylalanine or tryptophan, so it likely reflects a read error. The chain couples TRBV5-4 to TRBJ2-7; 11 bases agree with TRBD2. Germline trimming cut 4 bases from V and 4 bases from J; bases unmatched to any gene: 10. The CDR3 loop spans 16 amino acids. Germline V lookup: CDR1 SGHNT, CDR2 YYREEE (reference sequence). The CDR3 loop reads CASSTSPSGRMYEQYL. The CDR3 DNA sequence: TGTGCCAGCAGCACGAGCCCTAGCGGGAGGATGTACGAGCAGTACCTC.

The chain employs TRBV27 and TRBJ2-4; the D gene is possibly TRBD1 (5 bases). The ends were cut back, 4 bases at V and 3 bases at J, with 16 bases in the middle. The CDR3 runs to 16 residues. CDR1 is MNHEY, CDR2 SMNVEV, per germline (reference sequence). CDR3: CASSSGFASSKNIQYF. DNA of the CDR3: TGTGCCAGCAGTTCAGGGTTTGCGTCTAGCAAAAACATTCAGTACTTC.

J is TRBJ2-1 and V is TRBV11-2; 7 bases align to TRBD1. V lost 5 bases and J lost 7; bases outside the gene matches: 8. The length of the CDR3 is 14 residues. The germline CDR1 and CDR2 sequences are SGHAT and FQNNGV. The CDR3 bases are TGTGCCAGCAGCGAACAGGGGTTCGGGAATGAGCAGTTCTTC. As protein: CASSEQGFGNEQFF.

This clonotype has only a few counts. The chain combines TRBV27 with TRBJ1-1, with TRBD1 as a possible D gene (5 bases). Germline CDR1 and CDR2: MNHEY and SMNVEV (reference sequence). V gave up 6 bases and J gave up 6 bases, with 23 bases separating them. The CDR3 loop spans 16 amino acids. DNA of the CDR3: TGTGCCAGCAGACCTACCTTCCGGGGGACGGGGGCTGAAGCTTTCTTT. This codes for CASRPTFRGTGAEAFF.

This rearrangement joins TRBV7-2 to TRBJ2-2, with D possibly matching TRBD2 (5 bases). The CDR3 sequence is 16 residues long. V gave up 7 bases and J gave up 6 bases, with 21 bases separating them. CDR1 is SGHTA, CDR2 FQGNSA, per germline. The CDR3 DNA reads TGTGCCAGCACCACCACCGGGAACGTACGGCCCGGGGAGCTGTTTTTT. This sequence encodes CASTTTGNVRPGELFF.

This clonotype showed up just a few times. V usage is TRBV5-4 and J usage is TRBJ1-1, with D tentatively TRBD1 (5 bases). The germline V and J ends were trimmed by 3 bases and 1 base, with 7 bases remaining between them. The CDR3 sequence is 13 residues long. Germline CDR1 reads SGHNT; CDR2 reads YYREEE (reference sequence). The CDR3 sequence is CASSSTENTEAFF. The CDR3 coding sequence is TGTGCCAGCAGCTCGACAGAGAACACTGAAGCTTTCTTT.

The chain carries TRBV15 and TRBJ1-3; D might be TRBD1 (5 bases). Trimming cost V 6 bases and J 2 bases, with 11 bases left between them. CDR3 length: 14 amino acids. In germline, CDR1 is LNHNV, CDR2 YYDKDF (reference sequence). CDR3 residues: CATRNTGAGNTIYF. The CDR3 DNA follows: TGTGCCACCAGAAATACAGGAGCTGGAAACACCATATATTTT.

The chain recombines TRBV10-1 with TRBJ1-2; no definite D call. In germline, CDR1 is WNHNN, CDR2 SYGVQD (reference sequence). The length of the CDR3 is 13 residues. The ends were cut back, 11 bases at V and 0 bases at J, with 13 bases in the middle. In DNA form, the CDR3 reads TGCGCCGGGCGGTTGTCGGCTAACTATGGCTACACCTTC. It translates to CAGRLSANYGYTF.

The chain carries TRBV24-1 and TRBJ2-3; D is unresolved. Germline V lookup: CDR1 KGHDR, CDR2 SFDVKD. The CDR3 has 11 amino acids. V was pared by 6 bases and J by 2 bases, with 2 bases between. As DNA, the CDR3 is TGTGCCACCAGTTTCACAGATACGCAGTATTTT. It encodes CATSFTDTQYF.

This clonotype appeared a few times. The chain carries TRBV6-5 and TRBJ1-6; TRBD1 might be the D (5 bases). The germline V gene has CDR1 MNHEY and CDR2 SVGAGI. Trimming shortened V by 0 bases and J by 6 bases, and 12 bases separated the two germline ends. The CDR3 runs 16 residues. CDR3: CASSYSAGSINSPLHF. In DNA form, the CDR3 reads TGTGCCAGCAGTTACTCGGCAGGGAGTATTAATTCACCCCTCCACTTT.

This clonotype was seen a few times. The chain uses TRBV19 and TRBJ1-1; D not certain. The ends were cut back, 7 bases at V and 7 bases at J, with 13 bases in the middle. The CDR3 is 12 amino acids. Germline V gene lookup returns CDR1 LNHDA and CDR2 SQIVND (reference sequence). The CDR3 sequence: CASTGVGSEAFF. The CDR3 DNA follows: TGTGCCAGTACCGGGGTGGGGAGTGAAGCTTTCTTT.

The chain joins TRBV7-9 to TRBJ2-7; possible D gene TRBD1, 6 bases. The germline gives CDR1 SEHNR, CDR2 FQNEAQ (reference sequence). V gave up 4 bases and J gave up 2 bases, with 15 bases separating them. This CDR3 comprises 15 residues. The DNA for the CDR3 is TGTGCCAGCAGCTCGACCGACAGGACCCCCTACGAGCAGTACTTC. This translates into CASSSTDRTPYEQYF.